The 21 T cell receptor beta chains in this list originate from one sample, sequenced in a study of response to subunit inactivated influenza vaccine. TCRdb reprocessed the RT-PCR reads with MiXCR, giving one entry per CDR3 protein. The sample lists about 310,000 distinct CDR3 sequences; around 22% were seen once. The sample in question was PBMCs from blood, obtained about 20 months after vaccination. The origin of the receptors is a man aged 45 to 70 who received an inactivated influenza vaccine.

This clonotype has at least ten counts. An end of the junction does not agree with germline; a read error may underlie this. CDR3 protein: CASREGTSGNTIYF. The CDR3 DNA follows: TGTGCCAGCAGGGAAGGGACCTCTGGAAACACCATATATTTT. The genes are TRBV2 and TRBJ1-3, with D tentatively TRBD1 (5 bases). The germline gives CDR1 SNHLY, CDR2 FYNNEI. The CDR3 sequence is 14 residues long.

The chain carries TRBV2 and TRBJ2-7, with D possibly matching TRBD1 (6 bases). V lost 5 bases and J 5 bases, leaving 16 bases between the germline ends. Germline V gives CDR1 SNHLY, CDR2 FYNNEI. The CDR3 has 14 residues. The CDR3 loop is CASSSRTVLNEQYF. In DNA, the CDR3 is TGTGCCAGCAGTTCCCGGACAGTCTTAAACGAGCAGTACTTC.

J is TRBJ2-3 and V is TRBV5-6; 9 bases are a match to TRBD1. CDR3 length equals 15 residues. CDR1 is SGHDT and CDR2 is YYEEEE in the germline V gene. V trimming: 4 bases; J trimming: 2 bases; junction bases outside the gene matches: 5. Here the CDR3 reads CASSQDRGLTDTQYF. The CDR3 DNA reads TGTGCCAGCAGCCAGGACAGGGGCCTCACAGATACGCAGTATTTT. The variable domain in full, completed from reference TRBV5-6 and TRBJ2-3, reads DAGVTQSPTHLIKTRGQQVTLRCSPKSGHDTVSWYQQALGQGPQFIFQYYEEEERQRGNFPDRFSGHQFPNYSSELNVNALLLGDSALYLCASSQDRGLTDTQYFGPGTRLTVL.

This clonotype showed up many times. This chain connects TRBV7-8 to TRBJ1-4; tentative D call: TRBD1 (5 bases). This CDR3 comprises 13 residues. The V gene's germline CDR1 is SGHVS and CDR2 FQNEAQ. Trimming took off 5 bases at V and 13 bases at J, with 17 bases between the two ends. The CDR3 nucleotides read TGTGCCAGCAGCCGCCGGGGGGAATTGGGACTGTTTTTT. Its translation: CASSRRGELGLFF.

This sequence joins TRBV7-9 and TRBJ1-1, with D maybe TRBD1 (6 bases). The CDR3 is made up of 15 amino acids. The V end lost 6 bases, the J end lost 5 bases, and 19 bases lay between the germline ends. In germline, CDR1 is SEHNR, CDR2 FQNEAQ (reference sequence). This CDR3 reads CASRRISGTSTEAFF. The CDR3 nucleotides are TGTGCCAGCAGACGAATTTCCGGGACATCAACTGAAGCTTTCTTT. Looking up the rest from reference TRBV7-9 and TRBJ1-1 gives the full variable domain: DTGVSQNPRHKITKRGQNVTFRCDPISEHNRLYWYRQTLGQGPEFLTYFQNEAQLEKSRLLSDRFSAERPKGSFSTLEIQRTEQGDSAMYLCASRRISGTSTEAFFGQGTRLTVV.

There are a few counts of this clonotype. This chain uses TRBV12-3 or TRBV12-4 with TRBJ2-2, with 8 bases fitting TRBD2. V shed 3 bases and J 6 bases; nucleotides not matched to a gene: 6. The CDR3 has 15 residues. The CDR3, as DNA: TGTGCCAGCAGTTTTTCCGGGGGGGGCCCCGGGGAGCTGTTTTTT. This translates into CASSFSGGGPGELFF.

This clonotype was observed a handful of times. The chain uses TRBV10-3 and TRBJ2-5; D might be TRBD2 (5 bases). Germline V gives CDR1 ENHRY, CDR2 SYGVKD. V gave up 10 bases and J gave up 1 base, with 13 bases separating them. This CDR3 is built from 13 residues. The CDR3 sequence: CASPGRGQETQYF. For the CDR3, the DNA is TGTGCCAGCCCCGGCCGGGGCCAAGAGACCCAGTACTTC.

The J gene is TRBJ1-5, the V gene TRBV19; maybe TRBD1 (6 bases). The CDR3 has 16 amino acids. V lost 6 bases, J lost 5 bases, and 20 bases lay in between. The germline gives CDR1 LNHDA, CDR2 SQIVND (reference sequence). This CDR3 reads CASSETPTGRHQPQHF. CDR3 DNA sequence: TGTGCCAGTAGCGAGACCCCGACAGGACGTCATCAGCCCCAGCATTTT.

This clonotype showed up just a few times. The gene calls are TRBV2 and TRBJ2-5; D gene uncertain. CDR1 is SNHLY, CDR2 FYNNEI, per germline. Trimming shortened V by 2 bases and J by 2 bases, and 3 bases separated the two germline ends. The CDR3 has 12 amino acids. The CDR3 spells CASSEPQETQYF. The DNA for the CDR3 is TGTGCCAGCAGTGAACCACAAGAGACCCAGTACTTC.

This clonotype was recorded a few times. This rearrangement joins TRBV12-3 or TRBV12-4 to TRBJ2-2; 9 bases are shared with TRBD2. Trimming at V came to 7 bases and at J to 0 bases, leaving 6 bases not matched to a gene. The CDR3 sequence is 16 residues long. The CDR3 bases are TGTGCCAGCACCCCTAGCGGGGTAGCGAACACCGGGGAGCTGTTTTTT. This sequence encodes CASTPSGVANTGELFF.

This clonotype turned up a few times. The chain joins TRBV20-1 to TRBJ2-3, with 10 bases lining up with TRBD1. The CDR3 runs to 14 residues. V shed 5 bases and J 4 bases; nucleotides not matched to a gene: 6. CDR1 DFQATT and CDR2 SNEGSKA come from the germline V gene (reference sequence). The DNA of the CDR3 is TGCAGTGCTGACAGGGGGCATTTATCAGATACGCAGTATTTT. Protein: CSADRGHLSDTQYF.

The chain has TRBV12-3 or TRBV12-4 and TRBJ2-1, with 10 bases that match TRBD2. The V gene end was trimmed by 6 bases and the J gene end by 7 bases; junction bases not matched to a gene: 9. The length of the CDR3 is 15 residues. CDR3 in DNA: TGTGCCAGCAGCGAACGACTAGCGGGTAGGAATGAGCAGTTCTTC. Its protein is CASSERLAGRNEQFF.

This sequence joins TRBV6-1 and TRBJ2-7; weak D call: TRBD2 (7 bases). CDR1 MNHNS and CDR2 SASEGT come from the germline V gene. This CDR3 is built from 15 residues. Deletions cut 1 base from V and 5 bases from J, with 15 bases between. The CDR3 spells CASSEVWGGRNEQYF. CDR3 coding DNA: TGTGCCAGCAGTGAAGTATGGGGGGGGCGCAACGAGCAGTACTTC.

V and J are TRBV28 and TRBJ1-1, with a tentative D call TRBD1 (6 bases). CDR3 length equals 18 residues. CDR1 and CDR2 from the germline V gene are MDHEN and SYDVKM. With 4 bases removed from V and 4 bases from J, the gap between germline ends came to 25 bases. The CDR3 DNA follows: TGTGCCAGCAGTTCCCCTTTGGGGGGCACCGAACGAGGCACTGAAGCTTTCTTT. Translated, it gives CASSSPLGGTERGTEAFF. Full variable domain (missing parts from reference TRBV28 and TRBJ1-1): DVKVTQSSRYLVKRTGEKVFLECVQDMDHENMFWYRQDPGLGLRLIYFSYDVKMKEKGDIPEGYSVSREKKERFSLILESASTNQTSMYLCASSSPLGGTERGTEAFFGQGTRLTVV.

This clonotype was counted only a few times. This chain links TRBV30 with TRBJ2-1, with D perhaps TRBD1 (5 bases). The germline gives CDR1 GTSNPN, CDR2 SVGIG (reference sequence). The CDR3 is 14 residues long. Trimming took off 3 bases at V and 0 bases at J, with 9 bases between the two ends. The CDR3 loop is CAWSHDSSYNEQFF. In DNA, the CDR3 is TGTGCCTGGAGCCACGACAGCTCCTACAATGAGCAGTTCTTC.

This chain links TRBV24-1 with TRBJ2-1; TRBD2 agrees at 7 bases. V trimming: 5 bases; J trimming: 5 bases; junction bases outside the gene matches: 5. The CDR3 extends over 14 amino acids. From germline, CDR1 is KGHDR and CDR2 SFDVKD. The CDR3 region is CATSVLGGNNEQFF. The CDR3 bases are TGTGCCACCAGTGTATTGGGGGGGAACAATGAGCAGTTCTTC.

The chain uses TRBV12-3 or TRBV12-4 and TRBJ2-1; D may be TRBD1 (6 bases). The CDR3 is 15 amino acids. Between the trimmed V and J ends, which lost 4 bases and 7 bases, there was a span of 17 bases. CDR3: CASSYSHTGLNEQFF. In DNA form, the CDR3 reads TGTGCCAGCAGTTACTCCCATACAGGGTTGAATGAGCAGTTCTTC.

This clonotype was seen at least ten times. The chain has TRBV5-1 and TRBJ1-1; D is unclear. This CDR3 comprises 13 residues. V shed 2 bases and J shed 5 bases, with 10 bases lying between them. CDR1 SGHRS and CDR2 YFSETQ come from the germline V gene. The CDR3 coding sequence is TGCGCCAGCAGCTTCACTCCGGGGACTGAAGCTTTCTTT. It yields the protein CASSFTPGTEAFF.

Only a few counts were recorded for this clonotype. The chain couples TRBV12-3 or TRBV12-4 to TRBJ1-4; D may be TRBD1 (6 bases). V lost 6 bases, J lost 4 bases, and 21 bases lay in between. This CDR3 is built from 17 residues. The CDR3 protein is CASRTGTPGDRNEKLFF. CDR3 DNA sequence: TGTGCCAGCAGAACTGGGACACCAGGGGATCGTAATGAAAAACTGTTTTTT.

The V gene is TRBV4-1, the J gene TRBJ1-1; a possible D gene is TRBD1 (6 bases). CDR1 and CDR2 from the germline V gene are MGHRA and YSYEKL. This CDR3 spans 15 amino acids. V lost 0 bases, J lost 0 bases, and 8 bases lay in between. CDR3 residues: CASSQEWTVNTEAFF. As DNA, the CDR3 is TGCGCCAGCAGCCAAGAATGGACAGTGAACACTGAAGCTTTCTTT.

This clonotype was observed once. This likely comes from a read error, as the CDR3 has no conserved phenylalanine or tryptophan at its end. V and J are TRBV4-2 and TRBJ1-5; D is unclear. Germline V gives CDR1 LGHNA, CDR2 YNFKEQ. Trimming left V 0 bases short and J 1 base short, with 10 bases between. This CDR3 has 16 amino acids. CDR3 bases: TGTGCCAGCAGCCAAGAATACGGCAGGAGCAATCAGCCCCAGCATTCT. It encodes CASSQEYGRSNQPQHS.